The rows below give T cell receptor beta chains drawn from one sample of a study of shared clonotypes between healthy human individuals. Profiling relied on immunoSEQ multiplex PCR, and the TCRdb table lists in-frame clones only, not all of them. The table records about 1 million clones, approximately 72% of them present only once. The specimen sequenced was memory CD4+ T cells sorted from blood. These receptors all come from a man aged 18-30 years in good health. Each CDR3 is given with its conserved first and last residue.

v_call	j_call	cdr3_aa
TRBV27	TRBJ2-3	CASSLARSTDTQYF
TRBV6-6	TRBJ1-2	CASSYARDGHYGYTF
TRBV11-2	TRBJ2-3	CASSLGRSTDTQYF
TRBV18	TRBJ2-1	CASSPRQGDEQFF
TRBV5-1	TRBJ1-1	CASSLKGMNTEAFF
TRBV9	TRBJ1-6	CASSVAQGSSPLHF
TRBV7-2	TRBJ2-1	CASSLGLGFRDNEQFF
TRBV27	TRBJ2-2	CASGLTVGTGVNTGELFF
TRBV28	TRBJ1-4	CASRSRSRNEKLFF
TRBV25-1	TRBJ2-3	CASSVLSTDTQYF
TRBV6-5	TRBJ2-7	CASSYSPSGQGYEQYF
TRBV28	TRBJ1-5	CASSLSWDYWETGGQPQHF
TRBV20-1	TRBJ2-3	CSASPTDTQYF
TRBV7-9	TRBJ1-1	CASSRTGGNVMNTEAFF
TRBV7-2	TRBJ2-7	CASSLEGRPTGQQYF
TRBV30	TRBJ2-2	CAWRGRATGELFF
TRBV18	TRBJ2-2	CASSPIEAVGTGELFF
TRBV28	TRBJ1-5	CASSLLYSNQPQHF
TRBV6-5	TRBJ1-5	CASSYREGNQPQHF
TRBV28	TRBJ1-3	CASSLGRASGNTIYF
TRBV2	TRBJ2-4	CASSTDRSLAKNIQYF
TRBV19	TRBJ2-7	CASSISKGRQYF
TRBV15	TRBJ2-5	CATVKRGSQETQYF
TRBV5-5	TRBJ2-7	CASSLLSGSREQYF
TRBV6-1	TRBJ1-2	CASRGQVYYTF
TRBV9	TRBJ2-2	CASSPLAGAGNTGELFF
TRBV19	TRBJ2-3	CASSRPTGTGFGTDTQYF
TRBV6-1	TRBJ1-2	CAIHPPDRLWYGYTF
TRBV6-5	TRBJ2-5	CASSSERELLQETQYF
TRBV19	TRBJ1-6	CASSQWGTGNSPLHF
TRBV10-3	TRBJ1-1	CATSTGLNTEAFF
TRBV10-3	TRBJ2-2	CATQGLDTGELFF
TRBV13	TRBJ2-7	CASRRGGRREQYF
TRBV27	TRBJ2-7	CASSQPGTRVYEQYF
TRBV14	TRBJ2-7	CASSQGDLGQYF
TRBV28	TRBJ1-4	CASSFYIGGGEGEKLFF
TRBV9	TRBJ2-3	CASSENPTGSLATQYF
TRBV5-1	TRBJ2-1	CASSLKQGTEQFF
TRBV30	TRBJ1-5	CAWSLDSNQPQHF
TRBV19	TRBJ2-3	CASSIYGKEFEDTQYF
TRBV4-1	TRBJ2-1	CASSQVFGTNVASYNEQFF
TRBV28	TRBJ2-2	CATISHSGELFF
TRBV27	TRBJ1-5	CASKAVGNQPQHF
TRBV6-6	TRBJ1-6	CASSYGGSNSPLHF
TRBV9	TRBJ2-7	CASSVGIDSRYEQYF
TRBV7-8	TRBJ2-1	CASSLGGSRYNEQFF
TRBV14	TRBJ1-4	CASSQDSGVTNEKLFF
TRBV7-9	TRBJ2-3	CASSLSAATSTDTQYF
TRBV2	TRBJ1-2	CASSVTGSDGYTF
TRBV5-1	TRBJ2-5	CASSLGTSGGETQYF
TRBV28	TRBJ1-2	CASRPRRDSGGYTF
TRBV7-9	TRBJ2-7	CASSRQGQGDEQYF
TRBV29-1	TRBJ2-2	CSVGQGTGELFF
TRBV11-2	TRBJ1-4	CASRPPGQRGEKLFF
TRBV28	TRBJ2-7	CASSTPVGEGGQYF
TRBV7-9	TRBJ1-1	CASTPLMNTEAFF
TRBV6-1	TRBJ2-3	CASTRRSGSDTQYF
TRBV7-2	TRBJ2-7	CASSFWDRGLDEQYF
TRBV30	TRBJ1-6	CAWTLHNNSPLHF
TRBV5-6	TRBJ2-1	CASSLRRSGEQFF